A selection of T cell receptor beta chains follows, all from one sample in a study of cytomegalovirus exposure and HLA in healthy donors. Method: immunoSEQ multiplex PCR; TCRdb's copy keeps in-frame clones and lacks some. The sample lists around 130,000 clones, 81% occurring once. Sequencing was performed on PBMCs. The receptor set was obtained from a middle-aged woman in good health and CMV-seronegative. Each CDR3 is given with its conserved first and last residue.

TRBV21-1	TRBJ2-7	CASSKISGGGDIYEQYF
TRBV19	TRBJ1-2	CASSRGRPDGYTF
TRBV6-8	TRBJ2-1	CASSPTSGRAQAPKHYNEQFF
TRBV29-1	TRBJ1-1	CSVETGTGVGTEAFF
TRBV18	TRBJ1-1	CASSPPGQVLTEAFF
TRBV27	TRBJ1-2	CASSQSLNYGYTF
TRBV7-3	TRBJ2-2	CASSLTETSGGELFF
TRBV7-9	TRBJ1-2	CASSTRDGYTF
TRBV19	TRBJ2-5	CASSIIGGGEPKTQYF
TRBV11-2	TRBJ2-1	CASSLDPVGPGLAGYNEQFF
TRBV4-2	TRBJ2-2	CASSPGVAGGHTGELFF
TRBV7-9	TRBJ2-7	CASSLAEGGPSYEQYF
TRBV6-5	TRBJ2-3	CASRRGTGVDTQYF
TRBV27	TRBJ2-7	CASSPTGDYEQYF
TRBV28	TRBJ2-7	CASSSGTGAGYEQYF
TRBV30	TRBJ1-5	CAWSSGDNQPQHF
TRBV9	TRBJ2-3	CASSNRDEGTSGRAGSTDTQYF
TRBV6-1	TRBJ1-1	CASSYTTGSSF
TRBV29-1	TRBJ1-2	CSVEDRRGEYGYTF
TRBV19	TRBJ2-1	CASSTGTSGGARGEQFF
TRBV27	TRBJ2-1	CASSSQNSDRGVNNEQFF
TRBV2	TRBJ2-3	CASSPLGTDTQYF
TRBV19	TRBJ2-6	CASSQAGFMSGANVLTF
TRBV29-1	TRBJ2-7	CSVVGQGRPEQYF